This is a list of T cell receptor beta chains from one sample in a study of blood T cell repertoires in COVID-19. Repertoires were generated with immunoSEQ multiplex PCR, while TCRdb's copy carries only in-frame clones and drops some. The data show under 150,000 clones, with roughly 88% seen just once and more than 1% held by the top ten. The sequenced material came from PBMCs or T cells enriched from blood (not recorded which). These receptors came from a woman aged 25 to 39 with acute COVID-19. Each CDR3 is given with its conserved first and last residue. The order of the fields is D gene, J gene, clone size, V gene, CDR3 DNA, CDR3 protein. A D gene is named only where the DNA matches it firmly. Where a row states a size, it is once, few, many or the class of an expanded clone; other rows omit it.

D: -
J: TRBJ2-5
size: -
V: TRBV20-1
DNA: TGCAGTGCCGGGGAGACCCAGTACTTC
CDR3: CSAGETQYF

D: -
J: TRBJ1-2
size: -
V: TRBV28
DNA: TGTGCCAGCAGTCAGGCGGGGTATGGCTACACCTTC
CDR3: CASSQAGYGYTF

D: -
J: TRBJ1-1
size: -
V: TRBV6-2/TRBV6-3
DNA: TGTGCCAGCAGTTACGGGCAGACCGAAGCTTTCTTT
CDR3: CASSYGQTEAFF

D: -
J: TRBJ2-3
size: once
V: TRBV24-1
DNA: TGTGCCACCAGTGTACAGGGCGGCACAGATACGCAGTATTTT
CDR3: CATSVQGGTDTQYF

D: TRBD1
J: TRBJ1-1
size: -
V: TRBV19
DNA: TGTGCCACCATCCCGAGGGACAAGGGGGCGAACACTGAAGCTTTCTTT
CDR3: CATIPRDKGANTEAFF

D: -
J: TRBJ1-2
size: -
V: TRBV28
DNA: TGTGCCAGCAGTTCCGACAGAAACTATGGCTACACCTTC
CDR3: CASSSDRNYGYTF

D: -
J: TRBJ1-1
size: once
V: TRBV4-1
DNA: TGCGCCAGCAGCCAAGAAGGGGGGGCGGGGACCACTGAAGCTTTCTTT
CDR3: CASSQEGGAGTTEAFF

D: TRBD1
J: TRBJ1-2
size: -
V: TRBV12-3/TRBV12-4
DNA: TGTGCCAGCAGTTCGACAGGGAACTATGGCTACACCTTC
CDR3: CASSSTGNYGYTF

D: -
J: TRBJ1-1
size: -
V: TRBV6-6
DNA: TGTGCCAGCAGCGCGTTGTTTAACACTGAAGCTTTCTTT
CDR3: CASSALFNTEAFF

D: -
J: TRBJ1-4
size: -
V: TRBV28
DNA: TGTGCCAGCAGCTTCGGCGGGGGTCTCAGGGTGTTTCGTGAAAAACTGTTTTTT
CDR3: CASSFGGGLRVFREKLFF

D: -
J: TRBJ1-2
size: -
V: TRBV7-2
DNA: TGTGCCAGCAGCTTAGGCGGGATGAACTATGGCTACACCTTC
CDR3: CASSLGGMNYGYTF

D: -
J: TRBJ1-1
size: -
V: TRBV7-9
DNA: TGTGCCAGCAGCTTTCAGGAGAACACTGAAGCTTTCTTT
CDR3: CASSFQENTEAFF

D: -
J: TRBJ1-1
size: once
V: TRBV7-9
DNA: TGTGCCAGCAGCTGGGCAGCTGAAGCTTTCTTT
CDR3: CASSWAAEAFF

D: TRBD2
J: TRBJ2-1
size: -
V: TRBV5-1
DNA: TGCGCCAGCAGCTTGGGACTAGCGGAGTCCTACAATGAGCAGTTCTTC
CDR3: CASSLGLAESYNEQFF